One sample yielded the 20 T cell receptor beta chains listed below, sequenced in a study of Graves' ophthalmopathy and Graves' hyperthyroidism. CDR3 regions of TCR beta were amplified from RNA transcripts. HTBI primers were used in a first-round RT-PCR, which preceded a second-round multiplex PCR. TCRdb analysed the multiplex PCR reads with MiXCR anew, one entry per CDR3 protein. The sample yields roughly 1.1 million distinct CDR3 sequences, about two fifths seen once. The sequencing sample was made of peripheral blood or thyroid tissue (not recorded which). Receptor source: an adult man with Graves' hyperthyroidism.

This clonotype was observed a handful of times. This chain connects TRBV6-9 to TRBJ1-5, with a weak D call TRBD1 (5 bases). Trimming cost V 7 bases and J 7 bases, with 11 bases left between them. Germline lookup yields CDR1 MNHGY and CDR2 SVAAGI. The CDR3 consists of 12 residues. CDR3 nucleotides: TGTGCCAGCATGGGGGGTAACCAGCCCCAGCATTTT. Translation gives CASMGGNQPQHF.

Comments on this clonotype: Mismatch with germline at one junction end may stem from a read error. The rearrangement joins TRBV2 to TRBJ1-2, with D uncertain. The CDR3 is made up of 15 amino acids. CDR1 SNHLY and CDR2 FYNNEI come from the germline V gene. CDR3: CASLRSEIRDYGYTF. In nucleotides, the CDR3 is TGTGCCAGCCTACGGTCAGAAATCCGTGACTATGGCTACACGTTC.

The sample holds many counts of this clonotype. The V and J genes are TRBV7-8 and TRBJ2-7; D gene unclear. V dropped 1 base and J dropped 0 bases, with 10 bases sitting between them. The CDR3 is 15 residues long. From germline, CDR1 is SGHVS and CDR2 FQNEAQ. The CDR3 sequence is CASSLVARDSYEQYF. CDR3 coding DNA: TGTGCCAGCAGCTTAGTAGCCCGAGACTCCTACGAGCAGTACTTC. Based on the CDR3 plus reference TRBV7-8 and TRBJ2-7, the full variable domain is GAGVSQSPRYKVAKRGQDVALRCDPISGHVSLFWYQQALGQGPEFLTYFQNEAQLDKSGLPSDRFFAERPEGSVSTLKIQRTQQEDSAVYLCASSLVARDSYEQYFGPGTRLTVT.

The table lists this clonotype with many counts. The chain combines TRBV9 with TRBJ1-1; D unclear. Germline assignment: CDR1 SGDLS and CDR2 YYNGEE. With 0 bases removed from V and 1 base from J, the gap between germline ends came to 10 bases. This CDR3 region has 15 residues. Here the CDR3 DNA reads TGTGCCAGCAGCGTAGATTGGGGAAGGAACACTGAAGCTTTCTTT. Protein: CASSVDWGRNTEAFF.

The chain is built from TRBV20-1 and TRBJ1-4, with D hard to call. Germline CDR1 DFQATT, CDR2 SNEGSKA (reference sequence). The germline V and J ends were trimmed by 8 bases and 4 bases, with 23 bases remaining between them. The CDR3 loop spans 16 amino acids. The CDR3 spells CSSRPHPPGINEKLFF. In DNA, the CDR3 is TGCAGTTCGAGGCCCCACCCCCCCGGTATTAATGAAAAACTGTTTTTT.

V is TRBV4-1 and J is TRBJ1-6, with D unclear. Trimming took 0 bases from V and 8 from J, leaving 8 bases between them. The germline gives CDR1 MGHRA, CDR2 YSYEKL. The CDR3 runs 14 residues. CDR3 in DNA: TGCGCCAGCAGCCAAGAGGAGAGCGATTCACCCCTCCACTTT. Its translation: CASSQEESDSPLHF.

The chain joins TRBV7-8 to TRBJ1-4, with D perhaps matching TRBD1 (5 bases). V lost 7 bases, J lost 0 bases, and 21 bases lay in between. The length of the CDR3 is 18 residues. Germline V gene sequence: CDR1 SGHVS, CDR2 FQNEAQ. CDR3 in DNA: TGTGCCAGCAAACTAGCTCTTAGGGGACCAGCAACTAATGAAAAACTGTTTTTT. Encoded protein: CASKLALRGPATNEKLFF.

The chain combines TRBV10-3 with TRBJ2-5; 11 nucleotides line up with TRBD2. This CDR3 is 15 amino acids long. CDR1 and CDR2 from the germline V gene are ENHRY and SYGVKD. The V and J ends lost 10 bases and 4 bases, in that order; junction bases with no gene match: 11. CDR3 in DNA: TGTGCCAGCAGGCCCCTTACTAGCGGGAGAGAGACCCAGTACTTC. Translating gives CASRPLTSGRETQYF.

This clonotype was observed a handful of times. CDR3 amino acids: CASSIDLLAGVSGELFF. For the CDR3, the DNA is TGTGCCAGTAGTATAGATCTACTAGCGGGAGTGTCCGGGGAGCTGTTTTTT. J is TRBJ2-2 and V is TRBV19; 11 bases match TRBD2. The V segment lost 0 bases and the J segment 6 bases; nucleotides outside the gene matches: 6. CDR1 is LNHDA, CDR2 SQIVND, per germline (reference sequence). The CDR3 runs 17 residues. The full variable domain, in which reference TRBV19 and TRBJ2-2 provide the parts outside the CDR3, is DGGITQSPKYLFRKEGQNVTLSCEQNLNHDAMYWYRQDPGQGLRLIYYSQIVNDFQKGDIAEGYSVSREKKESFPLTVTSAQKNPTAFYLCASSIDLLAGVSGELFFGEGSRLTVL.

The V and J genes are TRBV7-8 and TRBJ1-5; D ambiguous. The germline V gene encodes CDR1 SGHVS and CDR2 FQNEAQ. There are 17 residues in the CDR3. The V gene lost 5 bases and the J gene lost 2 bases, with 19 bases spanning the gap. The DNA for the CDR3 is TGTGCCAGCAGCCTGTGGGGAGCGGTTTCGGGCAATCAGCCCCAGCATTTT. Translated: CASSLWGAVSGNQPQHF.

This clonotype has ten or more counts. The chain joins TRBV15 to TRBJ2-2; 7 bases line up with TRBD1. The CDR3 is made up of 16 amino acids. V was pared by 0 bases and J by 4 bases, with 5 bases of the junction left unmatched. CDR1 LNHNV and CDR2 YYDKDF come from the germline V gene (reference sequence). The CDR3: CATSRDDRVGTGELFF. CDR3 nucleotide sequence: TGTGCCACCAGCAGAGATGACAGGGTCGGCACCGGGGAGCTGTTTTTT.

This clonotype showed up many times. This chain links TRBV7-2 with TRBJ1-1; D gene unclear. CDR3 size: 15 residues. The V and J ends lost 5 bases and 1 base respectively, with 14 bases between them. In germline, CDR1 is SGHTA, CDR2 FQGNSA. The CDR3: CASSPHSDGNTEAFF. The CDR3 DNA reads TGTGCCAGCAGCCCTCATTCGGACGGGAACACTGAAGCTTTCTTT.

The gene calls are TRBV29-1 and TRBJ1-2; no clear D. V shed 3 bases and J shed 5 bases, with 7 bases lying between them. Germline values: CDR1 SQVTM, CDR2 ANQGSEA. This CDR3 has 11 residues. This CDR3 reads CSVEAYYGYTF. The CDR3 DNA reads as TGCAGCGTTGAGGCGTATTATGGCTACACCTTC.

This clonotype has ten or more counts. J is TRBJ1-3 and V is TRBV29-1; D call uncertain. This CDR3 comprises 14 residues. V was shortened by 5 bases and J by 0 bases, with 11 bases between the two germline ends. The germline V gene has CDR1 SQVTM and CDR2 ANQGSEA. CDR3 amino acids: CSVKEAASGNTIYF. The CDR3 nucleotides are TGCAGCGTTAAGGAGGCAGCCTCTGGAAACACCATATATTTT. The variable domain in full, with the rest retrieved from reference TRBV29-1 and TRBJ1-3, is SAVISQKPSRDICQRGTSLTIQCQVDSQVTMMFWYRQQPGQSLTLIATANQGSEATYESGFVIDKFPISRPNLTFSTLTVSNMSPEDSSIYLCSVKEAASGNTIYFGEGSWLTVV.

There are many counts of this clonotype. V and J are TRBV6-2 or TRBV6-3 and TRBJ1-5, with D perhaps TRBD1 (5 bases). The V gene's germline CDR1 is MNHEY and CDR2 SVGEGT. This CDR3 comprises 13 residues. The V and J ends lost 2 bases and 7 bases respectively, with 9 bases between them. The CDR3 coding sequence is TGTGCCAGCAGTTACGAGGGGAGCCAGCCCCAGCATTTT. Amino acid sequence: CASSYEGSQPQHF.

A note on this clonotype: Without the conserved terminal phenylalanine or tryptophan, this CDR3 likely stems from a read error. The chain carries TRBV9 and TRBJ2-7, with D perhaps matching TRBD1 (6 bases). The CDR3 is 14 amino acids. V was cut by 5 bases and J by 6 bases, with 18 bases left in between. Germline assignment: CDR1 SGDLS and CDR2 YYNGEE. DNA of the CDR3: TGTGCCAGCAGTACCGGGACACCGATAAGCGAGCAGTACCTC. Its translation is CASSTGTPISEQYL.

This clonotype was seen many times. The rearrangement links TRBV5-4 to TRBJ2-5; D gene uncertain. The germline V gene has CDR1 SGHNT and CDR2 YYREEE (reference sequence). V gave up 3 bases and J gave up 1 base, with 10 bases separating them. The length of the CDR3 is 14 residues. The CDR3 sequence: CASSSGQIQETQYF. The DNA for the CDR3 is TGTGCCAGCAGCTCCGGCCAGATCCAAGAGACCCAGTACTTC. Full variable domain (remainder filled in from reference TRBV5-4 and TRBJ2-5): ETGVTQSPTHLIKTRGQQVTLRCSSQSGHNTVSWYQQALGQGPQFIFQYYREEENGRGNFPPRFSGLQFPNYSSELNVNALELDDSALYLCASSSGQIQETQYFGPGTRLLVL.

This clonotype was counted ten times or more. The chain is built from TRBV19 and TRBJ1-1; possibly TRBD1 for D (5 bases). CDR1 is LNHDA and CDR2 is SQIVND in the germline V gene (reference sequence). CDR3 size: 14 residues. V was clipped by 7 bases and J by 0 bases, with 12 bases between them. CDR3 in amino acids: CASIASDMNTEAFF. The CDR3, as DNA: TGTGCCAGTATCGCTTCGGACATGAACACTGAAGCTTTCTTT.

CDR3 sequence: CASSLSPTSGRGTQYF. The CDR3 bases are TGTGCCAGCAGCTTATCCCCTACTAGCGGGAGAGGAACGCAGTATTTT. V and J are TRBV11-2 and TRBJ2-3; 11 nucleotides line up with TRBD2. The CDR3 spans 16 residues. CDR1 is SGHAT and CDR2 is FQNNGV in the germline V gene. Trimming at V came to 2 bases and at J to 9 bases, leaving 10 bases not matched to a gene.

V gene TRBV29-1 combines with J gene TRBJ2-7, with 10 bases that match TRBD1. Germline V lookup: CDR1 SQVTM, CDR2 ANQGSEA. CDR3 length equals 14 residues. J gave up 6 bases and V 8 bases, and 13 bases lay outside the gene matches. CDR3 sequence reads: CSYRPTGGGLEQYF. CDR3 bases: TGCAGCTACAGACCGACAGGGGGCGGTCTCGAGCAGTACTTC.